Listed here is a single TCR beta chain. Which antigen it targets is not known. Base qualities are not at hand, and no much larger clone is one base apart. The CDR3 regions of human TCRbeta chains were analyzed by immunosequencing. The study's own analysis went as follows. Repertoire TCRs were checked for matches against a reference library of SARS-CoV-2-specific TCRs that had been generated using the MIRA antigen-specificity platform. Breadth was defined as the fraction of unique TCRs that were SARS-CoV-2-associated. Depth was defined as the fraction of total T cells that were SARS-CoV-2-associated. Each spike-specific TCR was assigned to its reactive spike region and to a CD4 or CD8 class using the MIRA data. Log10-transformed breadth and depth values were compared by one-way ANOVA with Sidak's multiple comparisons tests. Held by TCRdb, this immuneACCESS table contains in-frame sequences only and omits some clones. Under half of the omission traces to an unresolved V gene where checked; the cause of the rest is unknown. Clone size and V and J calls were adopted from that table, with D and trimming inferred from the DNA. For this sample the table gives under 85,000 clones, of which about 88% were detected only once. Jointly, the top ten make up roughly 10% of the sample.

The sample's time point label, in plain terms: baseline before first vaccination. Vaccinee samples were obtained from the UK trials COV001 and COV002, which included a single-blind randomized controlled phase 2/3 trial of AZD1222 (ChAdOx1 nCoV-19) in healthy adults. Trial participant PBMC samples were collected at day 0 and day 28 after the second dose for TCRbeta chain sequencing. The germline V gene (reference sequence) gives CDR1 as LNHDA and CDR2 as SQIVND. Including cysteine and phenylalanine, the CDR3 has 13 amino acids. CDR3 DNA only is kept here, 39 bases in frame from base 1. Trimming accounts for 7 bases at V and 7 bases at J, while the number of junction bases matched to no gene is 8. The data belong to a study of T cell responses to AZD1222 COVID-19 vaccine (dated by TCRdb to about 2021). In terms of the full investigation: AZD1222 recipients given second doses at about 4 weeks or at about 12 weeks were pooled, since spike-specific TCR depth and breadth were not found to differ between the two schedules. TCR sequencing covered 230 or so trial participants: 200 to 210 given two doses of AZD1222 and 26 given two doses of MenACWY control vaccine. Trial participants were enrolled by age into 18-55, 56-69 and 70-plus year subgroups, with 148, 28 and 57 TCR-sequenced participants respectively.

Here is what the overall study found, with its caveats: Conclusions about previously exposed vaccinees were limited because only six AZD1222 recipients were SARS-CoV-2 seropositive at baseline. No day 14 peak-response samples were available, so repertoires were characterized only after the peak T cell response. The 56-69-year group was small, and its depth increase did not reach significance, likely because of low power. Vaccine-associated CD4 TCRs spanned the whole spike protein, with dominant responses in regions 160-218 and 743-854. Participants were mostly white British, with more females than males. The authors suggested clonal diversity may have been underestimated. Nearly half of unique spike-specific TCRs reportedly recognized epitopes outside regions mutated in the B.1.351 and B.1.1.7 variants. A significant rise in spike-specific TCR breadth and depth was observed after two AZD1222 doses relative to day 0 and relative to MenACWY recipients.

The sequence links TRBV19 to TRBJ2-3; TRBD2 lines up with 7 middle nucleotides. Sequencing was performed on peripheral blood, taken on day 0 of AZD1222 vaccination. The origin of this receptor is an adult in good health. Read as DNA, the sequence is TGTGCCAGTAACCCCGGGGGGTTGAATACGCAGTATTTT. Its amino acids are CASNPGGLNTQYF.